These 27 T cell receptor beta chains originate from one sample sequenced in a study of radiation and T cells in renal cell carcinoma. Time point specified: blood 2 weeks post-SBRT. Treatment in this sample: 15 Gy SBRT to primary tumor, nephrectomy 4 weeks later. Clones were sequenced by immunoSEQ multiplex PCR, and TCRdb holds only the in-frame ones, with some missing. Of 100,000 to 150,000 clones in the sample, approximately 90% were seen once. The sample was blood, taken from a patient whose treatment included radiotherapy and nephrectomy. Receptor source: a woman aged 70-85 years with renal cell carcinoma.

The rearrangement uses TRBV30 and TRBJ1-5, with 7 positions matching TRBD1. CDR1 and CDR2 from the germline V gene are GTSNPN and SVGIG (reference sequence). V was pared by 0 bases and J by 2 bases, with 16 bases of the junction left unmatched. The CDR3 spans 19 residues. In DNA, the CDR3 is TGTGCCTGGAGTGTACGTCCAGGGGGGAGTAGTTACGGCAATCAGCCCCAGCATTTT. Encoded protein: CAWSVRPGGSSYGNQPQHF.

The chain couples TRBV5-4 to TRBJ2-1; TRBD2 agrees at 11 bases. Trimming at V came to 0 bases and at J to 3 bases, leaving 2 bases not matched to a gene. CDR1 is SGHNT, CDR2 YYREEE, per germline (reference sequence). This CDR3 has 16 residues. The CDR3 loop reads CASSLEGLAVYNEQFF. The CDR3 DNA sequence: TGTGCCAGCAGCTTGGAGGGACTAGCGGTCTACAATGAGCAGTTCTTC.

V is TRBV5-6 and J is TRBJ1-6; 8 nucleotides agree with TRBD1. Germline-derived CDR1 and CDR2 are SGHDT and YYEEEE. This CDR3 region has 16 residues. The V and J ends lost 4 bases and 7 bases, in that order; junction bases with no gene match: 10. CDR3 residues: CASSLKTGVTNSPLHF. The CDR3 coding sequence is TGTGCCAGCAGCCTAAAGACAGGGGTGACGAATTCACCCCTCCACTTT.

The chain recombines TRBV30 with TRBJ1-2, with D perhaps TRBD1 (5 bases). The CDR3 is 11 amino acids. Germline-derived CDR1 and CDR2 are GTSNPN and SVGIG (reference sequence). With 0 bases removed from V and 12 bases from J, the gap between germline ends came to 11 bases. CDR3 sequence: CAWSVKQAHTF. CDR3 sequence (DNA): TGTGCCTGGAGTGTAAAACAGGCCCACACCTTC.

This sequence joins TRBV27 and TRBJ2-7; TRBD2 is a possible D gene (5 bases). Germline V gene data show CDR1 as MNHEY and CDR2 as SMNVEV (reference sequence). Trimming left V 2 bases short and J 0 bases short, with 8 bases between. The CDR3 has 14 residues. Written as DNA, the CDR3 is TGTGCCAGCAGTTTACAACTAGACTCCTACGAGCAGTACTTC. Translated: CASSLQLDSYEQYF.

The V gene is TRBV4-3, the J gene TRBJ1-2, with a weak D call TRBD1 (5 bases). V was shortened by 0 bases and J by 4 bases, with 9 bases between the two germline ends. The CDR3 has 14 amino acids. Germline V gene data show CDR1 as LGHNA and CDR2 as YSLEER. CDR3 sequence: CASSQDWQGYGYTF. DNA of the CDR3: TGCGCCAGCAGCCAAGACTGGCAGGGCTATGGCTACACCTTC.

The chain joins TRBV10-3 to TRBJ2-3, with D possibly TRBD2 on 6 matching bases. V was shortened by 11 bases and J by 4 bases, with 16 bases between the two germline ends. The germline V gene has CDR1 ENHRY and CDR2 SYGVKD. The CDR3 spans 13 residues. The CDR3 nucleotides read TGTGCCTCCCGGGACTTGCCCTCAGATACGCAGTATTTT. Protein product: CASRDLPSDTQYF.

V gene TRBV2 combines with J gene TRBJ1-4; D is ambiguous. The germline gives CDR1 SNHLY, CDR2 FYNNEI. Trimming took 5 bases from V and 5 from J, leaving 12 bases between them. The CDR3 extends over 14 amino acids. The chain's CDR3 is CASSSALGNEKLFF. The CDR3 DNA reads as TGTGCCAGCAGTTCCGCCTTAGGGAATGAAAAACTGTTTTTT.

The chain carries TRBV29-1 and TRBJ1-2; no firm D call. Germline loops: CDR1 SQVTM, CDR2 ANQGSEA. Trimming took off 3 bases at V and 8 bases at J, with 10 bases between the two ends. CDR3 length equals 11 residues. The CDR3: CSVDLGNGYTF. CDR3 coding DNA: TGCAGCGTTGATTTAGGGAACGGCTACACCTTC.

The chain links TRBV28 to TRBJ2-7, with 7 nucleotides matching TRBD1. Germline lookup yields CDR1 MDHEN and CDR2 SYDVKM. Trimming at V came to 7 bases and at J to 5 bases, leaving 8 bases not matched to a gene. This CDR3 has 13 amino acids. This chain's CDR3 is CASTQGFPHEQYF. The CDR3 nucleotides read TGTGCCAGCACACAGGGGTTCCCCCACGAGCAGTACTTC. The full variable domain, completed using reference TRBV28 and TRBJ2-7, is DVKVTQSSRYLVKRTGEKVFLECVQDMDHENMFWYRQDPGLGLRLIYFSYDVKMKEKGDIPEGYSVSREKKERFSLILESASTNQTSMYLCASTQGFPHEQYFGPGTRLTVT.

The chain joins TRBV19 to TRBJ2-7; the D is unclear. Deletions cut 5 bases from V and 7 bases from J, with 9 bases between. This CDR3 spans 11 amino acids. Germline assignment: CDR1 LNHDA and CDR2 SQIVND (reference sequence). The CDR3 nucleotides read TGTGCCAGTAGTTCATCTTGGGAGCAGTACTTC. Amino acids: CASSSSWEQYF.

The chain couples TRBV7-9 to TRBJ1-1; 8 nucleotides match TRBD1. There are 14 residues in the CDR3. Germline V gene data show CDR1 as SEHNR and CDR2 as FQNEAQ (reference sequence). Unmatched junction bases numbered 6, after V lost 4 bases and J lost 5 bases. The CDR3 nucleotides read TGTGCCAGCAGCTCCGACAGGGGAGGAACTGAAGCTTTCTTT. It is translated as CASSSDRGGTEAFF. Complete variable domain (other parts from reference TRBV7-9 and TRBJ1-1): DTGVSQNPRHKITKRGQNVTFRCDPISEHNRLYWYRQTLGQGPEFLTYFQNEAQLEKSRLLSDRFSAERPKGSFSTLEIQRTEQGDSAMYLCASSSDRGGTEAFFGQGTRLTVV.

This chain uses TRBV7-2 with TRBJ1-5; D is unresolved. The V end lost 1 base, the J end lost 3 bases, and 10 bases lay between the germline ends. Germline V lookup: CDR1 SGHTA, CDR2 FQGNSA. The CDR3 has 15 amino acids. For the CDR3, the DNA is TGTGCCAGCAGCTTAGATTGGTTGGTCAATCAGCCCCAGCATTTT. Translated, it gives CASSLDWLVNQPQHF.

This clone appeared once. This sequence joins TRBV9 and TRBJ2-1; TRBD1 aligns across 7 bases. The CDR3 extends over 15 amino acids. Germline CDR1 and CDR2: SGDLS and YYNGEE. Trimming took 0 bases from V and 7 from J; bases not matched to a gene: 7. This CDR3 reads CASSVGQGKVNEQFF. The CDR3 DNA follows: TGTGCCAGCAGCGTAGGACAGGGAAAGGTAAATGAGCAGTTCTTC.

This clone appeared a single time. The rearrangement joins TRBV7-2 to TRBJ2-1, with 9 nucleotides matching TRBD1. Germline values: CDR1 SGHTA, CDR2 FQGNSA. This CDR3 has 15 amino acids. V shed 4 bases and J 7 bases; nucleotides not matched to a gene: 8. CDR3 protein: CASSSGTGIGNEQFF. CDR3 sequence (DNA): TGTGCCAGCAGCTCCGGGACAGGGATTGGAAATGAGCAGTTCTTC.

This chain joins TRBV11-3 and TRBJ1-1; 12 positions agree with TRBD1. The CDR3 has 19 residues. V trimming: 1 base; J trimming: 1 base; junction bases outside the gene matches: 10. Germline-derived CDR1 and CDR2 are SGHNT and YENEEA. CDR3 in amino acids: CASSLGSAGQGARNTEAFF. In DNA, the CDR3 is TGTGCCAGCAGCTTAGGGTCCGCGGGACAGGGGGCCAGGAACACTGAAGCTTTCTTT. The complete variable domain, with remaining parts taken from reference TRBV11-3 and TRBJ1-1, reads EAGVVQSPRYKIIEKKQPVAFWCNPISGHNTLYWYLQNLGQGPELLIRYENEEAVDDSQLPKDRFSAERLKGVDSTLKIQPAELGDSAVYLCASSLGSAGQGARNTEAFFGQGTRLTVV.

The chain uses TRBV19 and TRBJ2-7, with D possibly matching TRBD1 (5 bases). V dropped 3 bases and J dropped 2 bases, with 11 bases sitting between them. CDR1 is LNHDA and CDR2 is SQIVND in the germline V gene (reference sequence). This CDR3 has 14 amino acids. This CDR3 is CASSMMGPPYEQYF. The DNA for the CDR3 is TGTGCCAGTAGTATGATGGGGCCTCCCTACGAGCAGTACTTC.

This clone was picked up one time. The genes are TRBV11-3 and TRBJ2-3, with D perhaps matching TRBD1 (6 bases). The CDR3 consists of 15 residues. V lost 4 bases to trimming and J lost 6 bases, with 17 bases between them. Per germline, CDR1 SGHNT and CDR2 YENEEA. As DNA, the CDR3 is TGTGCCAGCAGCTCCGCGACCGGGACATCCGATACGCAGTATTTT. This sequence encodes CASSSATGTSDTQYF. The full variable domain, with the rest looked up from reference TRBV11-3 and TRBJ2-3, is EAGVVQSPRYKIIEKKQPVAFWCNPISGHNTLYWYLQNLGQGPELLIRYENEEAVDDSQLPKDRFSAERLKGVDSTLKIQPAELGDSAVYLCASSSATGTSDTQYFGPGTRLTVL.

The J gene is TRBJ1-5, the V gene TRBV5-4; D is perhaps TRBD1 (5 bases). Germline loops: CDR1 SGHNT, CDR2 YYREEE (reference sequence). V was pared by 0 bases and J by 1 base, with 20 bases between. The CDR3 is made up of 19 amino acids. Here the CDR3 reads CASSLAGGTGGISNQPQHF. The CDR3 DNA is TGTGCCAGCAGCTTGGCCGGGGGAACCGGGGGTATCAGCAATCAGCCCCAGCATTTT.

The rearrangement joins TRBV7-3 to TRBJ2-5; D uncertain. Germline loops: CDR1 SGHTA, CDR2 FQGTGA. The CDR3 consists of 13 residues. V dropped 2 bases and J dropped 2 bases, with 6 bases sitting between them. The CDR3: CASSLGSQETQYF. CDR3 coding DNA: TGTGCCAGCAGCTTAGGCAGTCAAGAGACCCAGTACTTC. Full variable domain (rest looked up from reference TRBV7-3 and TRBJ2-5): GAGVSQTPSNKVTEKGKYVELRCDPISGHTALYWYRQSLGQGPEFLIYFQGTGAADDSGLPNDRFFAVRPEGSVSTLKIQRTERGDSAVYLCASSLGSQETQYFGPGTRLLVL.

This chain joins TRBV28 and TRBJ1-2, with 9 bases fitting TRBD1. V was pared by 3 bases and J by 5 bases, with 13 bases of the junction left unmatched. In germline, CDR1 is MDHEN, CDR2 SYDVKM. This CDR3 is built from 17 residues. CDR3 bases: TGTGCCAGCAGTTTCCTTACTACCGGGACAGGGAGTTATGGCTACACCTTC. Amino acid sequence: CASSFLTTGTGSYGYTF.

Here the CDR3 reads CASSDRGRVAGELFF. CDR3 coding DNA: TGTGCCAGCAGTGATAGGGGGCGCGTTGCCGGGGAGCTGTTTTTT. The J gene is TRBJ2-2, the V gene TRBV6-1; TRBD1 matches at 7 bases. Germline assignment: CDR1 MNHNS and CDR2 SASEGT. CDR3 length: 15 amino acids. Trimming removed 3 bases from V and 6 bases from J; junction bases left unmatched: 7.

The chain has TRBV7-9 and TRBJ1-4; D call uncertain. Between the trimmed V and J ends, which lost 5 bases and 7 bases, there was a span of 14 bases. The CDR3 has 14 residues. CDR1 SEHNR and CDR2 FQNEAQ come from the germline V gene (reference sequence). CDR3 region: CASSPRPDGEKLFF. The DNA for the CDR3 is TGTGCCAGCAGCCCAAGACCGGATGGTGAAAAACTGTTTTTT. Full variable domain (outside the CDR3, taken from reference TRBV7-9 and TRBJ1-4): DTGVSQNPRHKITKRGQNVTFRCDPISEHNRLYWYRQTLGQGPEFLTYFQNEAQLEKSRLLSDRFSAERPKGSFSTLEIQRTEQGDSAMYLCASSPRPDGEKLFFGSGTQLSVL.

Comment on this clone: Compared with germline, one end of the junction differs, possibly owing to a read error. V is TRBV7-7 and J is TRBJ2-3, with unresolved D. Germline-derived CDR1 and CDR2 are SSHAT and FNYEAQ (reference sequence). CDR3 length: 13 amino acids. Here the CDR3 reads CASSSQLKDTQYF. The CDR3 nucleotides are TGTGCTAGCAGCTCACAGCTGAAAGATACGCAGTATTTT.

The CDR3 bases are TGTGCCAGCAGCTCCCCGACGGGTGAAGCTTTCTTT. Translating it yields CASSSPTGEAFF. The chain links TRBV5-6 to TRBJ1-1; the D is unclear. V was shortened by 3 bases and J by 7 bases, with 10 bases between the two germline ends. This CDR3 contains 12 residues. CDR1 is SGHDT, CDR2 YYEEEE, per germline.

The genes are TRBV6-6 and TRBJ1-1; D not resolved. V was pared by 7 bases and J by 1 base, with 10 bases between. Germline values: CDR1 MNHNY, CDR2 SVGAGI (reference sequence). This CDR3 has 13 residues. CDR3 sequence: CASNSRRNTEAFF. CDR3 bases: TGTGCCAGCAATTCGAGAAGGAACACTGAAGCTTTCTTT.

This chain connects TRBV30 to TRBJ1-5, with D possibly matching TRBD1 (5 bases). Trimming stripped 5 bases from V and 2 bases from J, with 10 bases between. CDR1 GTSNPN and CDR2 SVGIG come from the germline V gene (reference sequence). CDR3 length equals 13 residues. CDR3 nucleotides: TGTGCCTGGGGACTAGGGGGCAATCAGCCCCAGCATTTT. This sequence encodes CAWGLGGNQPQHF.